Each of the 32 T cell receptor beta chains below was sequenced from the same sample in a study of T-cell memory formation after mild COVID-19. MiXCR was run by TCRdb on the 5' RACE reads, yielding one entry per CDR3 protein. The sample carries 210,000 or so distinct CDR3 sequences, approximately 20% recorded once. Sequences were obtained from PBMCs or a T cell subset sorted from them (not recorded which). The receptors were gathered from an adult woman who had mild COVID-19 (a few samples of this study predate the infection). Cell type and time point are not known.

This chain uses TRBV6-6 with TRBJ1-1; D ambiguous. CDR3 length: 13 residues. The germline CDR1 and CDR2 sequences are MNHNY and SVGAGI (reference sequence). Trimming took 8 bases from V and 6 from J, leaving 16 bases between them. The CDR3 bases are TGTGCCAGCTACTACGCGACCAATTCTGAAGCTTTCTTT. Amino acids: CASYYATNSEAFF.

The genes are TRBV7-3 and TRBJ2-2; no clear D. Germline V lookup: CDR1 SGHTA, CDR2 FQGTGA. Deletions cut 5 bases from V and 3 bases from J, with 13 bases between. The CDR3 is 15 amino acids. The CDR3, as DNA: TGTGCCAGCAGCCCCGGGCCCGAGGACACCGGGGAGCTGTTTTTT. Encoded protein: CASSPGPEDTGELFF. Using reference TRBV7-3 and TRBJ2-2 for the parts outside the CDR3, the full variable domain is GAGVSQTPSNKVTEKGKYVELRCDPISGHTALYWYRQSLGQGPEFLIYFQGTGAADDSGLPNDRFFAVRPEGSVSTLKIQRTERGDSAVYLCASSPGPEDTGELFFGEGSRLTVL.

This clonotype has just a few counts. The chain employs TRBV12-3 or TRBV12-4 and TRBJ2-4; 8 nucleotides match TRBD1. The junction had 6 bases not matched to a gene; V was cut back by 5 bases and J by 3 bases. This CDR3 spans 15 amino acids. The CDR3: CASSRTGLDKNIQYF. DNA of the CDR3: TGTGCCAGCAGTCGGACAGGGCTGGACAAAAACATTCAGTACTTC.

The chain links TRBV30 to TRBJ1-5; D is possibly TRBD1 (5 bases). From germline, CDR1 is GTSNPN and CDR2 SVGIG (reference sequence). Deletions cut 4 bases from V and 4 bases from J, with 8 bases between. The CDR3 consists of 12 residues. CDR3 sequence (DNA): TGTGCCTGGAAGGAGGGGAATCAGCCCCAGCATTTT. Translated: CAWKEGNQPQHF.

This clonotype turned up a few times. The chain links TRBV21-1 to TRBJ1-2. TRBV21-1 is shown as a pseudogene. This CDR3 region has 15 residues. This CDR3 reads CASSKPRGSKDGYTF. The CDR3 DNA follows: TGTGCCAGCAGCAAACCTCGAGGGAGTAAAGATGGCTACACCTTC.

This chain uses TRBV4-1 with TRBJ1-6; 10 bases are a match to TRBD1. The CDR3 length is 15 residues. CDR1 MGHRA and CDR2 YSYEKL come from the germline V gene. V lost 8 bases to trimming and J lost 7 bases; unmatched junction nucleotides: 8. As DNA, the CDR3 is TGCGCCAGCCGACAACCGGGACAGGGGAATTCACCCCTCCACTTT. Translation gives CASRQPGQGNSPLHF.

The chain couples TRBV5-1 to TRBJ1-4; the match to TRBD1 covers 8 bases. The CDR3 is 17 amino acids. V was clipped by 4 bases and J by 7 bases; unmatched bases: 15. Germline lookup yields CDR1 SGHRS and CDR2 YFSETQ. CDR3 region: CASSIDRGPSRGEKLFF. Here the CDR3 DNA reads TGCGCCAGCAGCATCGACAGGGGCCCCTCTCGCGGTGAAAAACTGTTTTTT.

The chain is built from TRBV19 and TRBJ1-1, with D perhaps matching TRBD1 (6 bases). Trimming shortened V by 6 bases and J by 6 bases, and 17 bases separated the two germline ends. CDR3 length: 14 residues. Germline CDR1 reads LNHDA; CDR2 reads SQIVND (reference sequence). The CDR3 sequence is CASSTGHGYAEAFF. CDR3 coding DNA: TGTGCCAGTAGCACGGGACACGGTTATGCTGAAGCTTTCTTT.

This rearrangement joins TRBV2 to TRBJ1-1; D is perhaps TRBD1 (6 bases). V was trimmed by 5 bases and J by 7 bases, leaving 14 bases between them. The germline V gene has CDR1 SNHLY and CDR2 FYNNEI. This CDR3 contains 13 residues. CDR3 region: CASSSDSPFEAFF. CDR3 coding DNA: TGTGCCAGCAGTTCGGACAGTCCCTTTGAAGCTTTCTTT.

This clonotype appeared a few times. CDR3 nucleotide sequence: TGTGCCAGCAGTTCCGAAAACAGGGGGCACTACGAGCAGTACTTC. It translates to CASSSENRGHYEQYF. The J gene is TRBJ2-7, the V gene TRBV27; TRBD1 aligns across 9 bases. CDR3 length: 15 amino acids. The junction had 7 bases not matched to a gene; V was cut back by 4 bases and J by 3 bases. CDR1 and CDR2 from the germline V gene are MNHEY and SMNVEV (reference sequence).

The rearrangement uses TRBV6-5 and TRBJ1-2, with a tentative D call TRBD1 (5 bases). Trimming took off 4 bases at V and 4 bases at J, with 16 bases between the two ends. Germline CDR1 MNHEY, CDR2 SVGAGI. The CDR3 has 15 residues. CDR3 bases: TGTGCCAGCAGTTTTTACGGGCAGGGTACCTATGGCTACACCTTC. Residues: CASSFYGQGTYGYTF.

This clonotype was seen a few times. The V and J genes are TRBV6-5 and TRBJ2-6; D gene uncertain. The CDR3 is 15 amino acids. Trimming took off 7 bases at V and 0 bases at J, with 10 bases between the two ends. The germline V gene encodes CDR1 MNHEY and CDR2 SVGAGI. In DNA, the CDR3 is TGTGCCAGCACCCGGGTCGGCTCTGGGGCCAACGTCCTGACTTTC. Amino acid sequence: CASTRVGSGANVLTF.

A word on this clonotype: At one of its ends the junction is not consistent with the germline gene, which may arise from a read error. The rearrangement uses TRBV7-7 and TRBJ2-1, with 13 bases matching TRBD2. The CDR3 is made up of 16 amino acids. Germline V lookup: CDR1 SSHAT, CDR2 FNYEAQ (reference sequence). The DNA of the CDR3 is TGTGCTAGCAGCTCCGGACTAGCGGGAGTAGGGAATGAGCAGTTCTTC. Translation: CASSSGLAGVGNEQFF.

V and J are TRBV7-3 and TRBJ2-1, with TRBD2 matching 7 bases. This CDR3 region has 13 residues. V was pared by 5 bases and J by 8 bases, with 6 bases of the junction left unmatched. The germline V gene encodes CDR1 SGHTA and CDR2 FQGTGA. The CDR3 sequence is CASSPRREDEQFF. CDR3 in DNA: TGTGCCAGCAGCCCCCGACGGGAGGATGAGCAGTTCTTC.

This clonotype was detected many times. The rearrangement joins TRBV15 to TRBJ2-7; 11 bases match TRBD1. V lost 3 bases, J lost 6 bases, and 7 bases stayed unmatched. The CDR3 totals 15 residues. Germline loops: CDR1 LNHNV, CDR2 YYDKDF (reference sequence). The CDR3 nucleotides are TGTGCCACCAGCAGGAACCGGGACAGGGGGAGCGAGCAGTACTTC. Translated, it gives CATSRNRDRGSEQYF.

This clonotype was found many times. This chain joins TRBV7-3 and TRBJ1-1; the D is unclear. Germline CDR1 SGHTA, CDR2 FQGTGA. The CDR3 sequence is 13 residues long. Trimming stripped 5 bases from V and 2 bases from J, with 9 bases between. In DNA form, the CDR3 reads TGTGCCAGCAGCAACGGACCTAACACTGAAGCTTTCTTT. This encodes CASSNGPNTEAFF. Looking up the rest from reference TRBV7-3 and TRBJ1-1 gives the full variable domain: GAGVSQTPSNKVTEKGKYVELRCDPISGHTALYWYRQSLGQGPEFLIYFQGTGAADDSGLPNDRFFAVRPEGSVSTLKIQRTERGDSAVYLCASSNGPNTEAFFGQGTRLTVV.

DNA of the CDR3: TGTGCCAGCAGCCTAAGTAGGCGAAACACTGAAGCTTTCTTT. Translation: CASSLSRRNTEAFF. This chain links TRBV7-8 with TRBJ1-1; D is undetermined. The germline V gene has CDR1 SGHVS and CDR2 FQNEAQ. The V end was cut by 5 bases, the J end by 2 bases, with 12 bases between. CDR3 length equals 14 residues. The full variable domain, its missing parts supplied by reference TRBV7-8 and TRBJ1-1, is GAGVSQSPRYKVAKRGQDVALRCDPISGHVSLFWYQQALGQGPEFLTYFQNEAQLDKSGLPSDRFFAERPEGSVSTLKIQRTQQEDSAVYLCASSLSRRNTEAFFGQGTRLTVV.

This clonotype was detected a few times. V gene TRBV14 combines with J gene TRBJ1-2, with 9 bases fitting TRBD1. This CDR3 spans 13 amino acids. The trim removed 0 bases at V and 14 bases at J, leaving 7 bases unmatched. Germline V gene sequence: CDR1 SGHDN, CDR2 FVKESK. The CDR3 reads CASSQDRTGALTF. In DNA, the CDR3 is TGTGCCAGCAGCCAAGATAGGACAGGGGCGTTAACCTTC.

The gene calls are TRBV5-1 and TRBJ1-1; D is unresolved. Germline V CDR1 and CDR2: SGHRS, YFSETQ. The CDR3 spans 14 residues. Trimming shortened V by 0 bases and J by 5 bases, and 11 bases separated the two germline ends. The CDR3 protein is CASSLDSHGTEAFF. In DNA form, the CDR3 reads TGCGCCAGCAGCTTGGACAGTCACGGGACTGAAGCTTTCTTT.

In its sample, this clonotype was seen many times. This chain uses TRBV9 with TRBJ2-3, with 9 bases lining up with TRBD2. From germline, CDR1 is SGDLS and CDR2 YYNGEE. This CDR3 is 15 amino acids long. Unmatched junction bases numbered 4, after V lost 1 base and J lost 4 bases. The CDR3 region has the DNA TGTGCCAGCAGCGTATTGCGGGAGGGAGCAGATACGCAGTATTTT. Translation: CASSVLREGADTQYF.

CDR3 sequence: CASSPRGGANYGYTF. The DNA of the CDR3 is TGTGCCAGCAGTCCGCGCGGGGGAGCTAACTATGGCTACACCTTC. V is TRBV12-3 or TRBV12-4 and J is TRBJ1-2, with D possibly being TRBD1 (5 bases). This CDR3 contains 15 residues. V lost 5 bases, J lost 0 bases, and 13 bases lay in between.

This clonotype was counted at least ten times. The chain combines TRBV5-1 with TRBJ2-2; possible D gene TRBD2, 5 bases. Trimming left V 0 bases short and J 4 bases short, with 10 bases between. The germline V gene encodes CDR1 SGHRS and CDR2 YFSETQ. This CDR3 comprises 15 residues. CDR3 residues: CASSLGPEGTGELFF. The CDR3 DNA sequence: TGCGCCAGCAGCTTGGGCCCAGAGGGCACCGGGGAGCTGTTTTTT.

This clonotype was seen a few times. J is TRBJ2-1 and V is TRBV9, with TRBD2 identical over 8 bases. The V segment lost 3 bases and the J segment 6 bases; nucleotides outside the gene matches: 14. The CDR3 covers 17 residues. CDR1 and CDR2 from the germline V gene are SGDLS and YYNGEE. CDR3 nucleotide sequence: TGTGCCAGCAGCGCCCGGACGGCTAGCGGGTTTATCAATGAGCAGTTCTTC. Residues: CASSARTASGFINEQFF.

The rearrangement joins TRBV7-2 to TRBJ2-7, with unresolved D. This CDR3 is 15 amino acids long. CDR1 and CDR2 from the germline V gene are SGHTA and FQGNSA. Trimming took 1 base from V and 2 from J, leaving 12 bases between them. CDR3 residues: CASSLGPAQAYEQYF. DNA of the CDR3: TGTGCCAGCAGCTTAGGCCCAGCGCAGGCCTACGAGCAGTACTTC.

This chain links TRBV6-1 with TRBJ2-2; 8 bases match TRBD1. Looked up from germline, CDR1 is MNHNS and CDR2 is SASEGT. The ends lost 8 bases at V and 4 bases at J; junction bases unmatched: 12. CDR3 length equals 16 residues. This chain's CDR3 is CASRGQGARITGELFF. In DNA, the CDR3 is TGTGCCAGCCGCGGGCAGGGGGCCCGTATCACCGGGGAGCTGTTTTTT.

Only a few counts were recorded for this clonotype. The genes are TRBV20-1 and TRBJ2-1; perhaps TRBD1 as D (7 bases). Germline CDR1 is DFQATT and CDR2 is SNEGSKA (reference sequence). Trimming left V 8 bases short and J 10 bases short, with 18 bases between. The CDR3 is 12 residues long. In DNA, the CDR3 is TGCAGTAGTCAACTCAGGGGGGTAGAGCAGTTCTTC. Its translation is CSSQLRGVEQFF.

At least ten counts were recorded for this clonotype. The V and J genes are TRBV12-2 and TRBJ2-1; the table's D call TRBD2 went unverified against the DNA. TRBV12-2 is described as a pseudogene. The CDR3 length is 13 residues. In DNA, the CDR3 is TGTGCAAGTCGCAAGGGACGGCACAATGAGCAGTTCTTC. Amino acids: CASRKGRHNEQFF.

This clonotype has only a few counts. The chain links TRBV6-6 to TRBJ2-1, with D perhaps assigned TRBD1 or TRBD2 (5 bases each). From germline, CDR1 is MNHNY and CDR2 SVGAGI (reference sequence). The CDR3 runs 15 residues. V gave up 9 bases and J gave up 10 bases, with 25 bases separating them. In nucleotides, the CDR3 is TGTGCCAGTCAGGACGGCCACCTCGGGGCTCGAGAGCAGTTCTTC. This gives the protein CASQDGHLGAREQFF.

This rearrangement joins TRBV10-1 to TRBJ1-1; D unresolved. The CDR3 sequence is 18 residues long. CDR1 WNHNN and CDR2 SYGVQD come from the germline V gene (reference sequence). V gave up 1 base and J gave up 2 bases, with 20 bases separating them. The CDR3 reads CASSECDDTDQKNTEAFF. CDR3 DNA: TGCGCCAGCAGTGAGTGTGACGACACCGACCAGAAAAACACTGAAGCTTTCTTT.

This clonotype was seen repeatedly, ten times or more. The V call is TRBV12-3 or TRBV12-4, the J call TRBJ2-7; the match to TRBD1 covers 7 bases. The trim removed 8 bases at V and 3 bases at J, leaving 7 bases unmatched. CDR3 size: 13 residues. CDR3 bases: TGTGCCAGCGAGCACAGGGGTGGCTACGAGCAGTACTTC. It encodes CASEHRGGYEQYF.

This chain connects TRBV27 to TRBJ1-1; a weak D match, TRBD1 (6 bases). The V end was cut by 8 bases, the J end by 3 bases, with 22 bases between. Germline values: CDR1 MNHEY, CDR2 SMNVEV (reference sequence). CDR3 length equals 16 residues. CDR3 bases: TGTGCCAGCGCTCGCCGGGGGGCCGTAGAGTACACTGAAGCTTTCTTT. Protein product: CASARRGAVEYTEAFF.

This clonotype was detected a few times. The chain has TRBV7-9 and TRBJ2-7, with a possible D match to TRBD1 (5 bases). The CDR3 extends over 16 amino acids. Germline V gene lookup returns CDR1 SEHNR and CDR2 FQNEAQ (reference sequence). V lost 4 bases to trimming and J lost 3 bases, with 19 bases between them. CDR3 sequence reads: CASSSNLGQGSYEQYF. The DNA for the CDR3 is TGTGCCAGCAGCTCGAATCTCGGGCAGGGAAGCTACGAGCAGTACTTC.